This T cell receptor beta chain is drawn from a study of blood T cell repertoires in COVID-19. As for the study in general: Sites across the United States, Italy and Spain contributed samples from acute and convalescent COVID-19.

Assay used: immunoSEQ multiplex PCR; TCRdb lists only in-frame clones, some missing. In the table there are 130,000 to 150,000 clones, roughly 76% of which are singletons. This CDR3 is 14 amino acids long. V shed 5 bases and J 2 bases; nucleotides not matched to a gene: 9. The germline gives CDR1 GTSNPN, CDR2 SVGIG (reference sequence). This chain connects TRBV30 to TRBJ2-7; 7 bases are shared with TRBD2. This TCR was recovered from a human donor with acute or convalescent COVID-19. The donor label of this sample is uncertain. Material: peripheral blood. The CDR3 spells CAWSRGSGAYEQYF. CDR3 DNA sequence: TGTGCCTGGTCCCGCGGGAGCGGAGCCTACGAGCAGTACTTC.